The next 16 T cell receptor beta chains were all read from a single sample in a study of cytomegalovirus exposure and HLA in healthy donors. Primers for the PCR totalled 60 Vbeta and 13 Jbeta. The assay was immunoSEQ multiplex PCR, and TCRdb's table has in-frame clones only and misses some. The sample has 150,000 to 200,000 clones; approximately 86% are singletons. Sequencing input: PBMCs. The origin of the receptors is a young woman in good health and CMV-seronegative.

The chain recombines TRBV18 with TRBJ1-1; 8 bases are a match to TRBD1. V gave up 3 bases and J gave up 9 bases; unmatched junction bases: 6. The germline V gene has CDR1 KGHSH and CDR2 LQKENI. This CDR3 has 13 residues. The chain's CDR3 is CASSPGSGGQAFF. The DNA for the CDR3 is TGTGCCAGCTCACCGGGGTCAGGGGGCCAAGCTTTCTTT.

This clone was picked up one time. The rearrangement uses TRBV6-4 and TRBJ2-1, with 13 bases aligning to TRBD2. From germline, CDR1 is MRHNA and CDR2 SNTAGT. J lost 5 bases, V lost 4 bases, and 8 bases had no gene match. The CDR3 is 17 residues long. CDR3 in DNA: TGTGCCAGCAGTGCTCCGGGACTAGCGGGAAGCCACAATGAGCAGTTCTTC. Protein product: CASSAPGLAGSHNEQFF.

Here the CDR3 reads CASSLATGGREEKLFF. The DNA for the CDR3 is TGCGCCAGCAGCTTGGCCACGGGGGGCAGGGAGGAAAAACTGTTTTTT. The chain has TRBV5-1 and TRBJ1-4, with D maybe TRBD1 (6 bases). Germline CDR1 and CDR2: SGHRS and YFSETQ. The ends were cut back, 0 bases at V and 8 bases at J, with 17 bases in the middle. The CDR3 covers 16 residues.

Details on this clone: The junction departs from the called germline gene at one end, perhaps through a read error. The chain couples TRBV7-7 to TRBJ2-7; a possible D gene is TRBD2 (5 bases). The germline CDR1 and CDR2 sequences are SSHAT and FNYEAQ (reference sequence). The CDR3 is made up of 14 amino acids. The CDR3 is CASSLGEGSYEQYF. In nucleotides, the CDR3 is TGTGCTAGCAGCTTAGGTGAGGGTTCCTACGAGCAGTACTTC.

The rearrangement links TRBV5-1 to TRBJ1-3; D ambiguous. Germline loops: CDR1 SGHRS, CDR2 YFSETQ. The V end was cut by 5 bases, the J end by 0 bases, with 18 bases between. The CDR3 is made up of 17 amino acids. The CDR3 sequence is CASRDLAEGFSGNTIYF. CDR3 coding DNA: TGCGCCAGCAGGGATTTAGCGGAAGGCTTCTCTGGAAACACCATATATTTT.

The chain couples TRBV19 to TRBJ2-3; weak D call: TRBD1 (6 bases). CDR1 and CDR2 (germline): LNHDA, SQIVND (reference sequence). The V end lost 5 bases, the J end lost 9 bases, and 18 bases lay between the germline ends. The CDR3 sequence is 14 residues long. DNA for the CDR3: TGTGCCAGTAGTGGAGCAGGGGTCTCCAGAACGCAGTATTTT. Translation: CASSGAGVSRTQYF. The entire variable domain, with the rest obtained from reference TRBV19 and TRBJ2-3, is as follows: DGGITQSPKYLFRKEGQNVTLSCEQNLNHDAMYWYRQDPGQGLRLIYYSQIVNDFQKGDIAEGYSVSREKKESFPLTVTSAQKNPTAFYLCASSGAGVSRTQYFGPGTRLTVL.

The chain links TRBV7-9 to TRBJ1-2; 10 bases match TRBD1. The ends lost 5 bases at V and 6 bases at J; junction bases unmatched: 12. CDR1 SEHNR and CDR2 FQNEAQ come from the germline V gene (reference sequence). There are 16 residues in the CDR3. CDR3: CASSEKGTGVSDGYTF. In nucleotides, the CDR3 is TGTGCCAGCAGCGAAAAAGGGACAGGGGTGAGCGATGGCTACACCTTC. The complete variable domain, with remaining parts taken from reference TRBV7-9 and TRBJ1-2, reads DTGVSQNPRHKITKRGQNVTFRCDPISEHNRLYWYRQTLGQGPEFLTYFQNEAQLEKSRLLSDRFSAERPKGSFSTLEIQRTEQGDSAMYLCASSEKGTGVSDGYTFGSGTRLTVV.

This clone came up once. This chain links TRBV5-1 with TRBJ1-3; possibly TRBD1 for D (6 bases). The CDR3 extends over 16 amino acids. V dropped 0 bases and J dropped 0 bases, with 10 bases sitting between them. Germline CDR1 and CDR2: SGHRS and YFSETQ. In nucleotides, the CDR3 is TGCGCCAGCAGCTTGGATACAGGGAGCTCTGGAAACACCATATATTTT. Protein: CASSLDTGSSGNTIYF.

The rearrangement links TRBV19 to TRBJ2-2; the match to TRBD2 covers 13 bases. The CDR3 sequence is 18 residues long. CDR1 is LNHDA and CDR2 is SQIVND in the germline V gene (reference sequence). After removal of 4 bases from V and 2 bases from J, the junction contained 7 bases not matched to a gene. DNA for the CDR3: TGTGCCAGTAGTAGGGGGAGACTAGCGGGAGGTAACACCGGGGAGCTGTTTTTT. Amino acid sequence: CASSRGRLAGGNTGELFF. Full variable domain (rest looked up from reference TRBV19 and TRBJ2-2): DGGITQSPKYLFRKEGQNVTLSCEQNLNHDAMYWYRQDPGQGLRLIYYSQIVNDFQKGDIAEGYSVSREKKESFPLTVTSAQKNPTAFYLCASSRGRLAGGNTGELFFGEGSRLTVL.

This rearrangement joins TRBV5-4 to TRBJ1-2; D possibly corresponds to TRBD1 (5 bases). V lost 4 bases and J 8 bases, leaving 24 bases between the germline ends. Germline V gene lookup returns CDR1 SGHNT and CDR2 YYREEE (reference sequence). The CDR3 length is 16 residues. For the CDR3, the DNA is TGTGCCAGCAGCCCACCGGTGCGGGGGGGGGACGGAGGCTACACCTTC. This translates into CASSPPVRGGDGGYTF.

The V gene is TRBV7-9, the J gene TRBJ2-1; 7 nucleotides agree with TRBD1. Trimming removed 7 bases from V and 0 bases from J; junction bases left unmatched: 9. This CDR3 spans 16 amino acids. Germline V lookup: CDR1 SEHNR, CDR2 FQNEAQ (reference sequence). The CDR3 DNA sequence: TGTGCCAGCATGAGTCCGGGACAGAGCTCCTACAATGAGCAGTTCTTC. Encoded protein: CASMSPGQSSYNEQFF.

This CDR3 reads CASSEADVRLAGDYNEQFF. CDR3 DNA: TGTGCCAGCAGTGAAGCCGATGTCAGACTAGCGGGGGACTACAATGAGCAGTTCTTC. The rearrangement uses TRBV6-1 and TRBJ2-1; 12 bases agree with TRBD2. The CDR3 is 19 amino acids. The germline V gene encodes CDR1 MNHNS and CDR2 SASEGT. V lost 0 bases and J lost 3; bases outside the gene matches: 9.

V is TRBV30 and J is TRBJ2-7, with 8 positions matching TRBD1. V lost 3 bases and J lost 9; bases outside the gene matches: 7. Germline lookup yields CDR1 GTSNPN and CDR2 SVGIG (reference sequence). This CDR3 contains 12 residues. CDR3 in DNA: TGTGCCTGGAGGTCAGACAGGGGTAGGCAGTACTTC. Its protein product is CAWRSDRGRQYF.

This sequence joins TRBV7-2 and TRBJ1-2, with a tentative D call TRBD1 (5 bases). The V and J ends lost 4 bases and 8 bases respectively, with 14 bases between them. The CDR3 extends over 13 amino acids. Germline V gives CDR1 SGHTA, CDR2 FQGNSA. The DNA for the CDR3 is TGTGCCAGCAGCTGGGGTAAAGGGGAAGGCTACACCTTC. Translation: CASSWGKGEGYTF. Full variable domain (missing parts from reference TRBV7-2 and TRBJ1-2): GAGVSQSPSNKVTEKGKDVELRCDPISGHTALYWYRQSLGQGLEFLIYFQGNSAPDKSGLPSDRFSAERTGGSVSTLTIQRTQQEDSAVYLCASSWGKGEGYTFGSGTRLTVV.

J is TRBJ2-3 and V is TRBV5-1, with TRBD1 matching 7 bases. After removal of 0 bases from V and 3 bases from J, the junction contained 19 bases not matched to a gene. This CDR3 comprises 20 residues. CDR1 is SGHRS and CDR2 is YFSETQ in the germline V gene. Here the CDR3 DNA reads TGCGCCAGCAGCTTGGGCTTTCCGGGACAGCATACACGATTGACAGATACGCAGTATTTT. It encodes CASSLGFPGQHTRLTDTQYF.

This chain uses TRBV6-1 with TRBJ2-7; D is unresolved. Germline lookup yields CDR1 MNHNS and CDR2 SASEGT. The CDR3 is 14 residues long. V was shortened by 2 bases and J by 2 bases, with 10 bases between the two germline ends. This CDR3 is CASSEFSLTYEQYF. In DNA form, the CDR3 reads TGTGCCAGCAGTGAATTTAGTCTAACCTACGAGCAGTACTTC.